The 26 T cell receptor beta chains below come from one sample, sequenced in a study of shared clonotypes between healthy human individuals. Selected positively for CCR7 and CD45RO-negative, naive CD8 cells excluded terminally differentiated effector memory CD45RA+ cells. Libraries were prepared by immunoSEQ multiplex PCR; TCRdb keeps only in-frame clonotypes and omits some of them. This table has about 1,900,000 clones, about 95% appearing once. The specimen sequenced was naive CD8+ T cells sorted from blood. All receptors derive from a man in his late teens or twenties in good health.

The chain is built from TRBV19 and TRBJ1-5; D gene uncertain. The ends were cut back, 8 bases at V and 2 bases at J, with 19 bases in the middle. Germline V CDR1 and CDR2: LNHDA, SQIVND (reference sequence). The CDR3 loop spans 16 amino acids. The CDR3 region has the DNA TGTGCCAGTCGTTATAATCTGATATCGGGCAATCAGCCCCAGCATTTT. Protein sequence: CASRYNLISGNQPQHF.

The sample holds one count of this clone. The chain uses TRBV7-9 and TRBJ1-2; possible D gene TRBD1, 5 bases. Germline CDR1 reads SEHNR; CDR2 reads FQNEAQ (reference sequence). Deletions cut 5 bases from V and 0 bases from J, with 10 bases between. The CDR3 has 14 amino acids. The CDR3 nucleotides read TGTGCCAGCAGCCAGGACAACTCTAACTATGGCTACACCTTC. Protein: CASSQDNSNYGYTF.

The J gene is TRBJ1-1, the V gene TRBV19; a possible D gene is TRBD1 (6 bases). With 3 bases removed from V and 7 bases from J, the gap between germline ends came to 12 bases. The germline gives CDR1 LNHDA, CDR2 SQIVND (reference sequence). This CDR3 has 13 residues. In DNA, the CDR3 is TGTGCCAGTAGTATTTCGGGGGCCGATGAAGCTTTCTTT. It yields the protein CASSISGADEAFF.

The chain joins TRBV6-5 to TRBJ2-3; 8 bases are a match to TRBD1. The CDR3 is 15 amino acids. Germline assignment: CDR1 MNHEY and CDR2 SVGAGI. Unmatched junction bases numbered 5, after V lost 5 bases and J lost 1 base. Written as DNA, the CDR3 is TGTGCCAGCAGTACAGGGGGGAGAGGCACAGATACGCAGTATTTT. Amino acid sequence: CASSTGGRGTDTQYF.

As for this clone: Other nucleotide sequences in the sample specify the same CDR3. V usage is TRBV27 and J usage is TRBJ1-5; the D is unclear. This CDR3 has 14 amino acids. Trimming stripped 3 bases from V and 5 bases from J, with 11 bases between. In germline, CDR1 is MNHEY, CDR2 SMNVEV (reference sequence). The CDR3 sequence is CASSFLGGDQPQHF. In nucleotides, the CDR3 is TGTGCCAGCAGTTTTCTGGGAGGAGATCAGCCCCAGCATTTT.

The chain uses TRBV5-1 and TRBJ1-2; a weak D match, TRBD1 (5 bases). From germline, CDR1 is SGHRS and CDR2 YFSETQ. With 3 bases removed from V and 6 bases from J, the gap between germline ends came to 12 bases. The CDR3 runs to 13 residues. CDR3 bases: TGCGCCAGCAGCTACGGGACCGCCGATGGCTACACCTTC. Amino acids: CASSYGTADGYTF.

On this clone: Additional DNA sequences in this sample encode the identical CDR3. V usage is TRBV7-6 and J usage is TRBJ2-7, with D perhaps matching TRBD1 (6 bases). CDR1 and CDR2 from the germline V gene are SGHVS and FNYEAQ. Trimming took off 5 bases at V and 0 bases at J, with 11 bases between the two ends. The CDR3 is 14 amino acids. CDR3 in DNA: TGTGCCAGCAGCCTTGGACAGACCTCCTACGAGCAGTACTTC. Translation: CASSLGQTSYEQYF.

This sequence joins TRBV27 and TRBJ2-7; D is perhaps TRBD1 (6 bases). This CDR3 has 12 residues. Trimming left V 6 bases short and J 7 bases short, with 13 bases between. Per germline, CDR1 MNHEY and CDR2 SMNVEV (reference sequence). In DNA, the CDR3 is TGTGCCAGCAGCGGGATAAGGGGGGAGCAGTACTTC. Amino acid sequence: CASSGIRGEQYF.

The chain is built from TRBV2 and TRBJ2-2; no reliable D call. The CDR3 length is 17 residues. In germline, CDR1 is SNHLY, CDR2 FYNNEI. Trimming removed 8 bases at V and 0 bases at J, with 19 bases between. Here the CDR3 reads CASLRPGPAANTGELFF. The CDR3 bases are TGTGCCAGCTTGCGGCCTGGCCCGGCGGCGAACACCGGGGAGCTGTTTTTT.

This rearrangement joins TRBV5-6 to TRBJ2-1; TRBD2 aligns across 12 bases. Germline assignment: CDR1 SGHDT and CDR2 YYEEEE. The CDR3 sequence is 16 residues long. J lost 4 bases, V lost 4 bases, and 6 bases had no gene match. The CDR3 here is CASSDMTSGSYNEQFF. CDR3 DNA sequence: TGTGCCAGCAGCGATATGACTAGCGGGAGTTACAATGAGCAGTTCTTC.

This chain uses TRBV28 with TRBJ2-2, with TRBD2 matching over 12 bases. V shed 8 bases and J 4 bases; nucleotides not matched to a gene: 14. Germline V gene data show CDR1 as MDHEN and CDR2 as SYDVKM. The CDR3 is made up of 18 amino acids. CDR3 DNA: TGTGCCAGCGGATTAACAGGGGGACTAGCGGGTGGCACCGGGGAGCTGTTTTTT. It codes for CASGLTGGLAGGTGELFF.

As concerns this clone: Other nucleotide sequences from this sample produce the same CDR3. The chain carries TRBV7-9 and TRBJ1-1; 7 nucleotides line up with TRBD1. V was pared by 0 bases and J by 2 bases, with 3 bases of the junction left unmatched. The CDR3 runs 15 residues. Germline V gives CDR1 SEHNR, CDR2 FQNEAQ (reference sequence). This CDR3 reads CASSLATGANTEAFF. CDR3 bases: TGTGCCAGCAGCTTAGCAACAGGGGCAAACACTGAAGCTTTCTTT.

CDR3 in amino acids: CASSLLGEGTGELFF. CDR3 coding DNA: TGTGCCAGCAGTTTACTGGGTGAGGGCACCGGGGAGCTGTTTTTT. The rearrangement links TRBV27 to TRBJ2-2, with D possibly being TRBD2 (5 bases). CDR1 is MNHEY, CDR2 SMNVEV, per germline (reference sequence). The CDR3 has 15 residues. Between the trimmed V and J ends, which lost 2 bases and 4 bases, there was a span of 11 bases.

V gene TRBV30 combines with J gene TRBJ2-5; 9 positions agree with TRBD2. CDR1 GTSNPN and CDR2 SVGIG come from the germline V gene (reference sequence). With V trimmed by 1 base and J by 5 bases, 8 bases remained unmatched. The length of the CDR3 is 15 residues. The CDR3 nucleotides are TGTGCCTGGAGTGAGGCGGGAGGGCCGGGGGAGACCCAGTACTTC. It specifies CAWSEAGGPGETQYF.

This clone was detected once. This sequence joins TRBV9 and TRBJ2-7; 9 positions agree with TRBD2. Germline V gives CDR1 SGDLS, CDR2 YYNGEE. The CDR3 is made up of 15 amino acids. Trimming took 0 bases from V and 5 from J; bases not matched to a gene: 6. The CDR3 protein is CASSVEASGNDEQYF. CDR3 coding DNA: TGTGCCAGCAGCGTAGAGGCTAGCGGGAATGACGAGCAGTACTTC.

The chain joins TRBV7-9 to TRBJ2-7; D might be TRBD1 (6 bases). CDR1 SEHNR and CDR2 FQNEAQ come from the germline V gene (reference sequence). CDR3 length: 15 amino acids. V was cut by 5 bases and J by 3 bases, with 17 bases left in between. CDR3 in amino acids: CASSPRQVVSYEQYF. The DNA of the CDR3 is TGTGCCAGCAGCCCGCGACAGGTGGTTAGCTACGAGCAGTACTTC. Using reference TRBV7-9 and TRBJ2-7 for the parts outside the CDR3, the full variable domain is DTGVSQNPRHKITKRGQNVTFRCDPISEHNRLYWYRQTLGQGPEFLTYFQNEAQLEKSRLLSDRFSAERPKGSFSTLEIQRTEQGDSAMYLCASSPRQVVSYEQYFGPGTRLTVT.

This chain uses TRBV30 with TRBJ2-7; TRBD2 agrees at 11 bases. The ends lost 0 bases at V and 6 bases at J; junction bases unmatched: 4. Germline CDR1 GTSNPN, CDR2 SVGIG (reference sequence). CDR3 length: 14 amino acids. CDR3: CAWSVTSGATEQYF. The CDR3 nucleotides read TGTGCCTGGAGTGTGACTAGCGGGGCCACCGAGCAGTACTTC.

The DNA for the CDR3 is TGTGCCAGCCAGGAAAACAGGGAAAACACCGGGGAGCTGTTTTTT. This sequence encodes CASQENRENTGELFF. The chain combines TRBV28 with TRBJ2-2, with D perhaps TRBD1 (6 bases). CDR3 length equals 15 residues. Looked up from germline, CDR1 is MDHEN and CDR2 is SYDVKM. The V gene lost 8 bases and the J gene lost 2 bases, with 15 bases spanning the gap.

The chain couples TRBV6-5 to TRBJ2-1; D might be TRBD2 (6 bases). The CDR3 has 15 amino acids. Germline V gene lookup returns CDR1 MNHEY and CDR2 SVGAGI. V gave up 10 bases and J gave up 0 bases, with 16 bases separating them. CDR3 residues: CATLDAGPSYNEQFF. CDR3 bases: TGTGCCACCCTCGATGCGGGACCCTCCTACAATGAGCAGTTCTTC.

A word on this clone: Other DNA sequences in this specimen translate into the identical CDR3. The V gene is TRBV11-2, the J gene TRBJ2-7; no definite D call. This CDR3 has 11 residues. Germline CDR1 reads SGHAT; CDR2 reads FQNNGV. V was pared by 2 bases and J by 6 bases, with 5 bases between. CDR3 residues: CASSLTGEQYF. CDR3 DNA: TGTGCCAGCAGCTTAACGGGCGAGCAGTACTTC.

This chain uses TRBV5-6 with TRBJ2-1; D is unclear. CDR3 length: 14 amino acids. V was shortened by 2 bases and J by 7 bases, with 13 bases between the two germline ends. Per the germline V gene, CDR1 is SGHDT and CDR2 is YYEEEE. The CDR3 DNA reads as TGTGCCAGCAGCTTTGGGTCTCCCGGGAATGAGCAGTTCTTC. The encoded protein is CASSFGSPGNEQFF.

The V gene is TRBV28, the J gene TRBJ1-5; D gene uncertain. The ends were cut back, 2 bases at V and 0 bases at J, with 8 bases in the middle. Germline V gives CDR1 MDHEN, CDR2 SYDVKM. CDR3 length: 15 amino acids. CDR3 residues: CASSLGIISNQPQHF. The CDR3, as DNA: TGTGCCAGCAGTTTAGGGATCATTAGCAATCAGCCCCAGCATTTT.

J is TRBJ2-7 and V is TRBV7-9; D remains ambiguous. V lost 5 bases, J lost 3 bases, and 11 bases lay in between. CDR1 and CDR2 (germline): SEHNR, FQNEAQ (reference sequence). The CDR3 consists of 13 residues. CDR3 in amino acids: CASSHKRDYEQYF. The CDR3 DNA is TGTGCCAGCAGCCATAAGCGCGACTACGAGCAGTACTTC.

A remark on this clone: The same CDR3 can be traced to other DNA sequences in this sample. V usage is TRBV27 and J usage is TRBJ2-7, with TRBD2 as a possible D gene (6 bases). Germline loops: CDR1 MNHEY, CDR2 SMNVEV (reference sequence). V was clipped by 2 bases and J by 2 bases, with 7 bases between them. This CDR3 is built from 13 residues. The CDR3 loop is CASSLTGAYEQYF. CDR3 bases: TGTGCCAGCAGTTTAACGGGGGCCTACGAGCAGTACTTC.

V is TRBV5-4 and J is TRBJ1-3; D perhaps matches TRBD1 (5 bases). The CDR3 consists of 15 residues. Germline V gene lookup returns CDR1 SGHNT and CDR2 YYREEE (reference sequence). Between the trimmed V and J ends, which lost 2 bases and 0 bases, there was a span of 9 bases. CDR3 amino acids: CASSFWGGSGNTIYF. Here the CDR3 DNA reads TGTGCCAGCAGCTTTTGGGGGGGCTCTGGAAACACCATATATTTT.

The chain has TRBV6-1 and TRBJ2-7; 10 bases are shared with TRBD2. In germline, CDR1 is MNHNS, CDR2 SASEGT. This CDR3 comprises 18 residues. V shed 2 bases, J shed 1 base, and the junction held 11 bases outside the gene matches. CDR3: CASSEYSPSGGPSYEQYF. Here the CDR3 DNA reads TGTGCCAGCAGTGAATACTCCCCTAGCGGGGGACCGTCCTACGAGCAGTACTTC.